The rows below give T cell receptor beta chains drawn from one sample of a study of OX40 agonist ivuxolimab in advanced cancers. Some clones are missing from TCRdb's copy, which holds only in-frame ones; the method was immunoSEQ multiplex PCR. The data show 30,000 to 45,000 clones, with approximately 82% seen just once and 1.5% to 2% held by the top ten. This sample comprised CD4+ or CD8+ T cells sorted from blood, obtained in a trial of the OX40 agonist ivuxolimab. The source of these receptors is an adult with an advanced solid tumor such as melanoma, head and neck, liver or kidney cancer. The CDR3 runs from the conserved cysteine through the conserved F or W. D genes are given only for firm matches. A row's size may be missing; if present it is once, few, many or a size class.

CASSLTAGGLSTDTQYF TGTGCCAGCAGCTTAACAGCGGGGGGCCTGAGCACAGATACGCAGTATTTT TRBD2 TRBJ2-3 TRBV7-2 -
CASHVEAGNTEAFF TGTGCCTCTCACGTGGAGGCGGGGAACACTGAAGCTTTCTTT - TRBJ1-1 TRBV2 -
CASSMSSGNYGYTF TGCGCCAGCAGCATGTCGAGCGGAAACTATGGCTACACCTTC - TRBJ1-2 TRBV5-1 -
CASSLTAEETQYF TGTGCCAGCAGCTTGACTGCCGAAGAGACCCAGTACTTC - TRBJ2-5 TRBV5-4 -
CASGDSAETNNEQFF TGTGCCAGCGGTGACTCAGCAGAGACCAACAATGAGCAGTTCTTC - TRBJ2-1 TRBV28 -
CASSPSGEETQYF TGCGCCAGCAGCCCCTCGGGTGAAGAGACCCAGTACTTC - TRBJ2-5 TRBV5-1 once
CASSSTGVPSSTQYF TGTGCCAGCAGTTCGACAGGGGTCCCCTCGTCTACGCAGTATTTT TRBD1 TRBJ2-3 TRBV2 -
CASSYPTVSNQPQHF TGTGCCAGCAGTTACCCGACAGTTAGCAATCAGCCCCAGCATTTT - TRBJ1-5 TRBV6-6 -
CASSLPGGAYGYTF TGTGCCAGCAGTTTACCTGGGGGCGCCTATGGCTACACCTTC - TRBJ1-2 TRBV6-6 -
CASSLRGGNSPLHF TGCGCCAGCAGCTTAAGGGGTGGTAATTCACCCCTCCACTTT - TRBJ1-6 TRBV5-1 -
CASSAQNSNQPQHF TGTGCTAGTTCAGCCCAGAATAGCAATCAGCCCCAGCATTTT - TRBJ1-5 TRBV12-5 once
CASSVEADPYNSPLHF TGTGCCAGCAGCGTAGAGGCAGATCCCTATAATTCACCCCTCCACTTT - TRBJ1-6 TRBV9 -
CASSFRQVSYEQYF TGTGCCAGCAGCTTTAGACAGGTATCCTACGAGCAGTACTTC - TRBJ2-7 TRBV7-2 few
CASSLGRGGYEQYF TGTGCCAGCAGCTTAGGGAGAGGGGGCTACGAGCAGTACTTC - TRBJ2-7 TRBV7-2 -
CAWGKGNTGELFF TGTGCCTGGGGAAAAGGGAACACCGGGGAGCTGTTTTTT - TRBJ2-2 TRBV30 -
CASSQSPGGTDTQYF TGCGCCAGCAGCCAAAGCCCAGGGGGCACAGATACGCAGTATTTT - TRBJ2-3 TRBV4-3 -
CASSLGPGVRPPLHF TGTGCCAGCAGCTTGGGCCCAGGGGTGAGGCCACCCCTCCACTTT - TRBJ1-6 TRBV5-4 -
CASRIGRGLSSPLHF TGTGCCAGCAGAATCGGGAGGGGTTTGAGTTCACCCCTCCACTTT - TRBJ1-6 TRBV5-8 -
CAWSAHRGGDQPQHF TGTGCCTGGAGTGCCCACAGGGGAGGAGATCAGCCCCAGCATTTT TRBD1 TRBJ1-5 TRBV30 -
CASSHLPPPTGRDYGYTF TGCGCCAGCAGCCATCTCCCACCTCCGACAGGGCGGGACTATGGCTACACCTTC TRBD1 TRBJ1-2 TRBV4-1 -
CASSLSGLETQYF TGTGCCAGCAGCTTATCAGGGCTAGAGACCCAGTACTTC - TRBJ2-5 TRBV7-6 -
CAISKGSGEYNEQFF TGTGCCATCAGTAAGGGGAGCGGGGAATACAATGAGCAGTTCTTC TRBD2 TRBJ2-1 TRBV10-3 -
CASSSGGFYEQYF TGCGCCAGCAGCTCGGGGGGTTTCTACGAGCAGTACTTC TRBD2 TRBJ2-7 TRBV5-1 few
CASSYRGSSGNTIYF TGTGCCAGCAGTTACAGAGGGTCGAGTGGAAACACCATATATTTT - TRBJ1-3 TRBV6-5 few
CASSGGTGEFSDTQYF TGTGCCAGCAGTGGGGGGACAGGGGAGTTTTCGGATACGCAGTATTTT TRBD1 TRBJ2-3 TRBV6-1 once
CASSVGAGGPQTQYF TGTGCCAGCAGCGTAGGAGCGGGGGGGCCCCAGACCCAGTACTTC TRBD2 TRBJ2-5 TRBV9 -
CSVRAGGTNTGELFF TGCAGCGTTAGAGCGGGGGGGACGAACACCGGGGAGCTGTTTTTT TRBD2 TRBJ2-2 TRBV29-1 -
CASSLAGRDYVETQYF TGTGCCAGCAGCTTAGCGGGCAGGGATTATGTGGAGACCCAGTACTTC - TRBJ2-5 TRBV7-2 -
CASSLDILQDTQYF TGTGCTAGCAGCTTAGACATCCTGCAAGATACGCAGTATTTT - TRBJ2-3 TRBV7-7 -
CASSIRQGADGELFF TGTGCCAGCAGCATCAGACAGGGGGCTGACGGGGAGCTGTTTTTT TRBD1 TRBJ2-2 TRBV2 -
CAWSGARGRGTQYF TGTGCCTGGAGTGGGGCTAGGGGACGGGGGACCCAGTACTTC - TRBJ2-5 TRBV30 -
CASSVAGSPLHF TGTGCCAGCAGCGTGGCCGGCTCACCCCTCCACTTT - TRBJ1-6 TRBV9 -
CASSLGGQGNNEQFF TGTGCCAGCAGCTTAGGGGGACAGGGAAACAATGAGCAGTTCTTC TRBD1 TRBJ2-1 TRBV7-6 -
CASSLVHHQPQHF TGTGCCAGCAGCTTAGTTCATCATCAGCCCCAGCATTTT - TRBJ1-5 TRBV7-8 -
CACPDRGDTSGNTIYF TGTGCCTGCCCGGACAGGGGCGATACCTCTGGAAACACCATATATTTT TRBD1 TRBJ1-3 TRBV30 -
CASSPAVDRIGEQYF TGTGCCAGCTCACCAGCGGTGGACAGGATCGGCGAGCAGTACTTC TRBD1 TRBJ2-7 TRBV18 -
CASRTGVVTQYF TGTGCCAGCAGAACCGGGGTGGTTACGCAGTATTTT - TRBJ2-3 TRBV7-2 once
CASSPAGTGRIRGQYF TGTGCCAGCAGCCCGGCAGGGACGGGGCGCATCAGGGGTCAATACTTC - TRBJ2-7 TRBV11-2 -
CASSGPGGHSEKLFF TGTGCCAGCAGTGGCCCGGGGGGTCATAGTGAAAAACTGTTTTTT - TRBJ1-4 TRBV6-1 -
CSAGPERGGVTGELFF TGCAGCGCTGGCCCAGAGCGGGGGGGCGTCACCGGGGAGCTGTTTTTT TRBD2 TRBJ2-2 TRBV29-1 -
CASTKQGANTGELFF TGTGCCAGCACCAAACAGGGGGCGAACACCGGGGAGCTGTTTTTT TRBD1 TRBJ2-2 TRBV7-2 -
CASSAGGGRQPQHF TGTGCCAGCAGTGCCGGTGGGGGGAGACAGCCCCAGCATTTT - TRBJ1-5 TRBV6-5 -
CASSHGIAGNNEQFF TGTGCCAGCAGCCACGGGATAGCGGGGAACAATGAGCAGTTCTTC TRBD2 TRBJ2-1 TRBV7-3 -
CASSLVLVLDTQYF TGTGCCAGCAGCTTAGTCCTAGTCCTCGATACGCAGTATTTT - TRBJ2-3 TRBV7-2 few
CASSRYPPTGGYTF TGTGCCAGCAGCCGTTACCCCCCCACGGGAGGCTACACCTTC - TRBJ1-2 TRBV6-5 -
CASSQEIGRGLAPDTQYF TGCGCCAGCAGCCAAGAAATAGGTCGAGGACTAGCCCCAGATACGCAGTATTTT TRBD2 TRBJ2-3 TRBV4-3 -